These 25 T cell receptor beta chains came from one sample sequenced in a study of blood T cell repertoires in COVID-19 (dated by TCRdb to the early 2020s). The library was made by the immunoSEQ multiplex PCR assay. The immuneACCESS repertoire file appears here via TCRdb, limited to in-frame rearrangements. These files lack a portion of the clones; in checked studies, under half of the deficit traces to unresolved V genes, and the cause of the others is not known. The sample table shows over 45,000 clones, and 70% to 75% are seen once. The ten largest clonotypes hold more than 15% of the sample. Specimen: peripheral blood. The receptors shown here come from a woman aged 45-65 years with active or convalescent COVID-19.

The chain employs TRBV6-6 and TRBJ1-2; 8 nucleotides line up with TRBD1. With V trimmed by 8 bases and J by 12 bases, 11 bases remained unmatched. Germline assignment: CDR1 MNHNY and CDR2 SVGAGI (reference sequence). The CDR3 covers 12 residues. CDR3 in amino acids: CASGPGQGRHTF. The CDR3 DNA reads TGTGCCAGCGGTCCCGGACAGGGCCGGCACACCTTC.

The table lists this clone with a few counts. J is TRBJ2-7 and V is TRBV19; tentative D call: TRBD2 (6 bases). Looked up from germline, CDR1 is LNHDA and CDR2 is SQIVND (reference sequence). This CDR3 has 14 residues. Trimming stripped 0 bases from V and 4 bases from J, with 10 bases between. For the CDR3, the DNA is TGTGCCAGTAGTATAGATCCAGCGGGTTACGAGCAGTACTTC. Translating gives CASSIDPAGYEQYF. The entire variable domain, with the rest obtained from reference TRBV19 and TRBJ2-7, is as follows: DGGITQSPKYLFRKEGQNVTLSCEQNLNHDAMYWYRQDPGQGLRLIYYSQIVNDFQKGDIAEGYSVSREKKESFPLTVTSAQKNPTAFYLCASSIDPAGYEQYFGPGTRLTVT.

In DNA form, the CDR3 reads TGTGCCAGCAGGACAGCCGGGAATGAGCAGTTCTTC. It specifies CASRTAGNEQFF. The V and J genes are TRBV6-6 and TRBJ2-1, with a weak D call TRBD1 (5 bases). V gave up 6 bases and J gave up 7 bases, with 10 bases separating them. Germline V gene data show CDR1 as MNHNY and CDR2 as SVGAGI (reference sequence). This CDR3 is built from 12 residues.

The V and J genes are TRBV11-3 and TRBJ2-3; unclear D gene. The CDR3 covers 13 residues. Germline-derived CDR1 and CDR2 are SGHNT and YENEEA. Deletions cut 2 bases from V and 3 bases from J, with 6 bases between. In DNA form, the CDR3 reads TGTGCCAGCAGCTTAATCCAAACAGATACGCAGTATTTT. Residues: CASSLIQTDTQYF.

The chain recombines TRBV5-4 with TRBJ2-1; D perhaps matches TRBD2 (6 bases). Germline CDR1 and CDR2: SGHNT and YYREEE (reference sequence). The CDR3 contains 16 residues. The V end lost 1 base, the J end lost 7 bases, and 18 bases lay between the germline ends. The CDR3: CASSLFTGVGLNEQFF. DNA for the CDR3: TGTGCCAGCAGCTTGTTTACGGGAGTAGGGCTTAATGAGCAGTTCTTC.

J is TRBJ2-1 and V is TRBV5-1; the match to TRBD1 covers 9 bases. V dropped 4 bases and J dropped 1; count of bases not matched to a gene: 3. This CDR3 contains 15 residues. Germline V CDR1 and CDR2: SGHRS, YFSETQ. The CDR3 region has the DNA TGCGCCAGCAGCACAGGGGGCATTTCCTACAATGAGCAGTTCTTC. The encoded protein is CASSTGGISYNEQFF.

The rearrangement joins TRBV4-1 to TRBJ1-1; D unclear. The germline CDR1 and CDR2 sequences are MGHRA and YSYEKL. V was cut by 0 bases and J by 5 bases, with 13 bases left in between. The CDR3 totals 15 residues. CDR3 nucleotide sequence: TGCGCCAGCAGCCAAGATCCTCCCTTGAGGACTGAAGCTTTCTTT. Residues: CASSQDPPLRTEAFF.

This sequence joins TRBV2 and TRBJ2-1, with TRBD1 matching over 7 bases. The trim removed 6 bases at V and 3 bases at J, leaving 5 bases unmatched. The germline V gene encodes CDR1 SNHLY and CDR2 FYNNEI. The CDR3 contains 14 residues. In nucleotides, the CDR3 is TGTGCCAGCAGACCGGGACAGATCTACAATGAGCAGTTCTTC. It yields the protein CASRPGQIYNEQFF.

This CDR3 is CASSPTSGSTYEQYF. The CDR3 DNA reads TGTGCCAGCAGTCCTACTAGCGGGAGTACCTACGAGCAGTACTTC. This chain joins TRBV27 and TRBJ2-7; the match to TRBD2 covers 11 bases. The V and J ends lost 5 bases and 2 bases, in that order; junction bases with no gene match: 5. This CDR3 has 15 residues. In germline, CDR1 is MNHEY, CDR2 SMNVEV (reference sequence).

The rearrangement uses TRBV24-1 and TRBJ2-1, with D possibly TRBD2 on 6 matching bases. Germline CDR1 reads KGHDR; CDR2 reads SFDVKD. Trimming removed 4 bases from V and 9 bases from J, with 15 bases in between. The CDR3 covers 14 residues. CDR3 in amino acids: CATSERAGPSEQFF. The CDR3, as DNA: TGTGCCACCAGTGAGCGGGCGGGACCAAGTGAGCAGTTCTTC.

V and J are TRBV11-3 and TRBJ2-1, with a tentative D call TRBD1 (6 bases). The CDR3 runs to 20 residues. Looked up from germline, CDR1 is SGHNT and CDR2 is YENEEA. V was cut by 0 bases and J by 0 bases, with 21 bases left in between. This CDR3 reads CASSLEKWGKQGSSYNEQFF. The CDR3, as DNA: TGTGCCAGCAGCTTAGAGAAGTGGGGGAAACAGGGCAGCTCCTACAATGAGCAGTTCTTC.

The chain links TRBV30 to TRBJ1-2; 9 positions agree with TRBD1. V lost 2 bases, J lost 4 bases, and 5 bases stayed unmatched. The CDR3 consists of 14 residues. Germline V CDR1 and CDR2: GTSNPN, SVGIG (reference sequence). CDR3 in amino acids: CAWSPGTGIYGYTF. In DNA form, the CDR3 reads TGTGCCTGGAGTCCTGGGACAGGGATCTATGGCTACACCTTC.

This rearrangement joins TRBV30 to TRBJ2-1; D possibly corresponds to TRBD2 (6 bases). CDR3 length equals 13 residues. Trimming took off 2 bases at V and 5 bases at J, with 10 bases between the two ends. The germline gives CDR1 GTSNPN, CDR2 SVGIG (reference sequence). CDR3 sequence (DNA): TGTGCCTGGAGTAGAGGCGGGGACAATGAGCAGTTCTTC. This sequence encodes CAWSRGGDNEQFF.

A remark on this clone: One junction end disagrees with the germline gene, perhaps due to a read error. This chain joins TRBV2 and TRBJ2-2; a weak D match, TRBD2 (5 bases). The CDR3 length is 13 residues. Germline V gene lookup returns CDR1 SNHLY and CDR2 FYNNEI. DNA of the CDR3: TGTGCCAGCAGCTTGGGCGGCACCGGGGAACTGTTTTTT. It codes for CASSLGGTGELFF.

The CDR3 sequence is CASSHTSAGGSETQYF. CDR3 DNA: TGTGCCAGCAGCCACACCTCAGCGGGAGGGTCAGAGACCCAGTACTTC. The gene calls are TRBV7-7 and TRBJ2-5; 10 bases align to TRBD2. This CDR3 has 16 residues. Germline V gene sequence: CDR1 SSHAT, CDR2 FNYEAQ (reference sequence). The V and J ends lost 5 bases and 4 bases, in that order; junction bases with no gene match: 10.

This clone came up many times. The chain employs TRBV19 and TRBJ2-7; TRBD2 agrees at 7 bases. The V and J ends lost 4 bases and 4 bases, in that order; junction bases with no gene match: 4. Germline values: CDR1 LNHDA, CDR2 SQIVND (reference sequence). This CDR3 comprises 13 residues. Here the CDR3 reads CASSTLGGYEQYF. For the CDR3, the DNA is TGTGCCAGTAGTACCCTGGGGGGGTACGAGCAGTACTTC.

This sequence joins TRBV6-5 and TRBJ1-3, with D perhaps matching TRBD1 (6 bases). V dropped 6 bases and J dropped 0 bases, with 12 bases sitting between them. Looked up from germline, CDR1 is MNHEY and CDR2 is SVGAGI. The CDR3 contains 15 residues. The CDR3 here is CASSRTVRSGNTIYF. For the CDR3, the DNA is TGTGCCAGCAGCAGGACAGTTCGCTCTGGAAACACCATATATTTT.

The rearrangement uses TRBV6-4 and TRBJ2-2; 8 bases line up with TRBD1. V trimming: 4 bases; J trimming: 4 bases; junction bases outside the gene matches: 5. Germline V gives CDR1 MRHNA, CDR2 SNTAGT. The CDR3 spans 15 residues. CDR3 nucleotides: TGTGCCAGCAGTGTGGACAGGGTGGGCACCGGGGAGCTGTTTTTT. As protein: CASSVDRVGTGELFF.

The chain is built from TRBV5-1 and TRBJ2-2, with TRBD2 matching over 11 bases. The length of the CDR3 is 15 residues. CDR1 and CDR2 (germline): SGHRS, YFSETQ. Trimming at V came to 4 bases and at J to 7 bases, leaving 6 bases not matched to a gene. The CDR3 bases are TGCGCCAGCAGCGGTACTAGCGGGAGTGTCGGGGAGCTGTTTTTT. Encoded protein: CASSGTSGSVGELFF.

This rearrangement joins TRBV6-5 to TRBJ2-7; 12 bases match TRBD2. This CDR3 has 15 residues. V was clipped by 7 bases and J by 6 bases; unmatched bases: 10. Germline CDR1 is MNHEY and CDR2 is SVGAGI. Here the CDR3 reads CASTITRLAGVEQYF. In DNA form, the CDR3 reads TGTGCCAGCACCATTACCCGACTAGCGGGAGTCGAGCAGTACTTC.

This chain connects TRBV28 to TRBJ1-4, with 10 bases fitting TRBD1. The CDR3 runs to 16 residues. Germline CDR1 MDHEN, CDR2 SYDVKM. The junction had 3 bases not matched to a gene; V was cut back by 0 bases and J by 5 bases. The CDR3 here is CASSLWETGGNEKLFF. As DNA, the CDR3 is TGTGCCAGCAGTTTATGGGAGACAGGGGGCAATGAAAAACTGTTTTTT. The full variable domain, its missing parts supplied by reference TRBV28 and TRBJ1-4, is DVKVTQSSRYLVKRTGEKVFLECVQDMDHENMFWYRQDPGLGLRLIYFSYDVKMKEKGDIPEGYSVSREKKERFSLILESASTNQTSMYLCASSLWETGGNEKLFFGSGTQLSVL.

The chain employs TRBV30 and TRBJ2-1; 9 nucleotides agree with TRBD2. Trimming cost V 4 bases and J 5 bases; bases outside gene matches: 9. CDR3 size: 15 residues. Germline values: CDR1 GTSNPN, CDR2 SVGIG (reference sequence). The CDR3 DNA is TGTGCCTGGAAGACGACCGGGACTAGCAACAATGAGCAGTTCTTC. This sequence encodes CAWKTTGTSNNEQFF.

This chain joins TRBV9 and TRBJ1-4; no firm D call. The germline V gene encodes CDR1 SGDLS and CDR2 YYNGEE. This CDR3 comprises 16 residues. Trimming removed 3 bases from V and 4 bases from J, with 16 bases in between. This CDR3 is CASSETVSGNNEKLFF. The CDR3 DNA follows: TGTGCCAGCAGCGAGACCGTGAGCGGGAATAATGAAAAACTGTTTTTT.

This chain joins TRBV14 and TRBJ2-5; possibly TRBD1 for D (6 bases). Germline values: CDR1 SGHDN, CDR2 FVKESK. V lost 0 bases and J 2 bases, leaving 13 bases between the germline ends. The CDR3 covers 16 residues. This CDR3 is CASSQEPQGWQETQYF. CDR3 sequence (DNA): TGTGCCAGCAGCCAAGAGCCTCAGGGGTGGCAAGAGACCCAGTACTTC.

The chain uses TRBV18 and TRBJ2-5, with D possibly matching TRBD1 (5 bases). The CDR3 has 16 amino acids. Per germline, CDR1 KGHSH and CDR2 LQKENI. Trimming took 1 base from V and 1 from J, leaving 13 bases between them. Here the CDR3 reads CASSPLSGQTQETQYF. As DNA, the CDR3 is TGTGCCAGCTCACCACTATCAGGACAAACCCAAGAGACCCAGTACTTC. The full variable domain, completed using reference TRBV18 and TRBJ2-5, is NAGVMQNPRHLVRRRGQEARLRCSPMKGHSHVYWYRQLPEEGLKFMVYLQKENIIDESGMPKERFSAEFPKEGPSILRIQQVVRGDSAAYFCASSPLSGQTQETQYFGPGTRLLVL.